Each of the 22 T cell receptor beta chains below was sequenced from the same sample in a study of early T cells in non-severe SARS-CoV-2 infection. TCRdb analysed the 5' RACE reads with MiXCR anew, one entry per CDR3 protein. The table records tens of thousands of distinct CDR3 sequences, 12% of them present only once. The sequencing sample was made of whole blood. The receptors derive from an adult who was a healthcare worker with PCR-confirmed SARS-CoV-2 infection or an uninfected control (not recorded which).

This clonotype was counted ten times or more. CDR3 region: CATSDLSRGARGTGSSETQYF. The CDR3 DNA reads TGTGCCACCAGTGACCTGTCGAGGGGCGCCCGCGGGACAGGGAGCTCCGAGACCCAGTACTTC. The chain couples TRBV24-1 to TRBJ2-5, with 9 positions matching TRBD1. Per germline, CDR1 KGHDR and CDR2 SFDVKD. There are 21 residues in the CDR3. V shed 4 bases and J 5 bases; nucleotides not matched to a gene: 25.

The rearrangement links TRBV10-3 to TRBJ1-1; no firm D call. Trimming took off 5 bases at V and 2 bases at J, with 9 bases between the two ends. The CDR3 runs to 13 residues. CDR1 is ENHRY and CDR2 is SYGVKD in the germline V gene. The CDR3 nucleotides are TGTGCCATCAGTTACAGTTTCAACACTGAAGCTTTCTTT. Its protein product is CAISYSFNTEAFF.

This clonotype was seen at least ten times. This sequence joins TRBV6-2 or TRBV6-3 and TRBJ2-1; D perhaps matches TRBD2 (5 bases). Germline V CDR1 and CDR2: MNHEY, SVGEGT. Deletions cut 6 bases from V and 4 bases from J, with 19 bases between. This CDR3 has 16 amino acids. CDR3 in amino acids: CASSLATGSGYNEQFF. The CDR3 DNA reads TGTGCCAGCAGCCTCGCCACGGGATCGGGGTACAATGAGCAGTTCTTC.

This clonotype occurred many times. V gene TRBV29-1 combines with J gene TRBJ2-3; D perhaps matches TRBD2 (6 bases). The CDR3 consists of 14 residues. V gave up 3 bases and J gave up 6 bases, with 16 bases separating them. CDR1 and CDR2 from the germline V gene are SQVTM and ANQGSEA. CDR3 nucleotides: TGCAGCGTTGAGGGGGGTCGACAAATGGATACGCAGTATTTT. As protein: CSVEGGRQMDTQYF.

The J gene is TRBJ2-4, the V gene TRBV28, with 11 bases fitting TRBD1. From germline, CDR1 is MDHEN and CDR2 SYDVKM. J gave up 7 bases and V 6 bases, and 5 bases lay outside the gene matches. This CDR3 contains 14 residues. The CDR3, as DNA: TGTGCCAGCAGCCCGGACAGGGGGCTCAACATTCAGTACTTC. This codes for CASSPDRGLNIQYF.

The chain employs TRBV7-8 and TRBJ1-5; D remains ambiguous. The germline V and J ends were trimmed by 1 base and 0 bases, with 7 bases remaining between them. Germline V gives CDR1 SGHVS, CDR2 FQNEAQ. This CDR3 is built from 15 residues. As DNA, the CDR3 is TGTGCCAGCAGCTTAGGAGGGAATAGCAATCAGCCCCAGCATTTT. Its protein product is CASSLGGNSNQPQHF.

Only a few counts were recorded for this clonotype. V and J are TRBV30 and TRBJ2-5, with a tentative D call TRBD1 (6 bases). The ends were cut back, 5 bases at V and 9 bases at J, with 19 bases in the middle. This CDR3 is built from 13 residues. Germline CDR1 is GTSNPN and CDR2 is SVGIG (reference sequence). The CDR3 DNA reads as TGTGCCTGGGCGGACAGTTCGGTGGTTGCCCAGTACTTC. Translated: CAWADSSVVAQYF. The whole variable domain, filled in from reference TRBV30 and TRBJ2-5, reads SQTIHQWPATLVQPVGSPLSLECTVEGTSNPNLYWYRQAAGRGLQLLFYSVGIGQISSEVPQNLSASRPQDRQFILSSKKLLLSDSGFYLCAWADSSVVAQYFGPGTRLLVL.

This clonotype was found a few times. The rearrangement uses TRBV19 and TRBJ2-1; TRBD2 matches at 10 bases. The V segment lost 5 bases and the J segment 10 bases; nucleotides outside the gene matches: 14. The length of the CDR3 is 16 residues. Looked up from germline, CDR1 is LNHDA and CDR2 is SQIVND (reference sequence). The CDR3 bases are TGTGCCAGTAGTTCCCGGGGGGCTAGCGGGAGAGCGGAGCAGTTCTTC. This gives the protein CASSSRGASGRAEQFF.

The chain is built from TRBV3-1 and TRBJ2-6; D remains unclear. The CDR3 loop spans 19 amino acids. V gave up 1 base and J gave up 0 bases, with 16 bases separating them. Germline V lookup: CDR1 LGHDT, CDR2 YNNKEL (reference sequence). The chain's CDR3 is CASSQVPPGWSSGANVLTF. For the CDR3, the DNA is TGTGCCAGCAGCCAAGTACCCCCCGGGTGGAGCTCTGGGGCCAACGTCCTGACTTTC.

In this sample, this clonotype turned up a few times. The V and J genes are TRBV27 and TRBJ2-7; 10 bases are a match to TRBD2. The junction had 0 bases not matched to a gene; V was cut back by 5 bases and J by 2 bases. The germline V gene encodes CDR1 MNHEY and CDR2 SMNVEV (reference sequence). This CDR3 is built from 13 residues. The CDR3 DNA is TGTGCCAGCAGTCTAGCGGGGGCCTACGAGCAGTACTTC. It translates to CASSLAGAYEQYF.

This clonotype was seen at least ten times. This chain links TRBV5-1 with TRBJ1-1, with D possibly being TRBD1 (5 bases). V was clipped by 3 bases and J by 2 bases, with 8 bases between them. This CDR3 contains 13 residues. From germline, CDR1 is SGHRS and CDR2 YFSETQ. CDR3 amino acids: CASSYGTNTEAFF. The CDR3 DNA reads as TGCGCCAGCAGCTACGGGACCAACACTGAAGCTTTCTTT.

This clonotype was seen at least ten times. The chain has TRBV18 and TRBJ2-7, with D unresolved. The V end was cut by 3 bases, the J end by 7 bases, with 13 bases between. The CDR3 loop spans 13 amino acids. Germline CDR1 is KGHSH and CDR2 is LQKENI. CDR3 in amino acids: CASSPSVTQEQYF. CDR3 bases: TGTGCCAGCTCACCCTCTGTGACCCAAGAGCAGTACTTC.

This rearrangement joins TRBV11-1 to TRBJ2-1, with 11 bases fitting TRBD1. V shed 6 bases and J 8 bases; nucleotides not matched to a gene: 9. The CDR3 loop spans 15 amino acids. CDR1 and CDR2 (germline): SGHAT, FQDESV (reference sequence). The CDR3 DNA follows: TGTGCCAGCAGTTCTCGGACAGGGGGCATTGATGAGCAGTTCTTC. It specifies CASSSRTGGIDEQFF.

The V and J genes are TRBV13 and TRBJ2-7; TRBD2 matches at 8 bases. The V and J ends lost 4 bases and 0 bases, in that order; junction bases with no gene match: 11. The CDR3 runs 17 residues. CDR1 and CDR2 from the germline V gene are PRHDT and FYEKMQ (reference sequence). In nucleotides, the CDR3 is TGTGCCAGCAGCTCCTCCGGGAGAGCGGGAGACTCCTACGAGCAGTACTTC. Translated, it gives CASSSSGRAGDSYEQYF. The whole variable domain, remainder taken from reference TRBV13 and TRBJ2-7, is AAGVIQSPRHLIKEKRETATLKCYPIPRHDTVYWYQQGPGQDPQFLISFYEKMQSDKGSIPDRFSAQQFSDYHSELNMSSLELGDSALYFCASSSSGRAGDSYEQYFGPGTRLTVT.

The chain employs TRBV29-1 and TRBJ2-7, with D possibly being TRBD2 (5 bases). Germline V gene data show CDR1 as SQVTM and CDR2 as ANQGSEA. The CDR3 covers 12 residues. Trimming cost V 2 bases and J 6 bases, with 11 bases left between them. CDR3 DNA: TGCAGCGTTGAACTCCTAGGAGGCGAGCAGTACTTC. Translation: CSVELLGGEQYF.

This clonotype was seen ten or more times. This chain links TRBV3-1 with TRBJ1-4; the D is unclear. Trimming left V 4 bases short and J 5 bases short, with 14 bases between. Germline CDR1 reads LGHDT; CDR2 reads YNNKEL (reference sequence). The CDR3 has 15 amino acids. Here the CDR3 reads CASSLPARANEKLFF. DNA for the CDR3: TGTGCCAGCAGCCTCCCCGCGAGGGCGAATGAAAAACTGTTTTTT.

This clonotype was seen repeatedly, ten times or more. The rearrangement joins TRBV7-9 to TRBJ2-1; TRBD2 matches 9 bases. With V trimmed by 5 bases and J by 9 bases, 17 bases remained unmatched. CDR3 length: 17 amino acids. Germline CDR1 reads SEHNR; CDR2 reads FQNEAQ (reference sequence). DNA of the CDR3: TGTGCCAGCAGCCCCTCAGCGGGAGGTGTGCAGGGGATTGAGCAGTTCTTC. Protein: CASSPSAGGVQGIEQFF.

In its sample, this clonotype was seen many times. The chain recombines TRBV5-1 with TRBJ2-1; tentatively, D is TRBD2 (5 bases). The CDR3 consists of 15 residues. CDR1 is SGHRS, CDR2 YFSETQ, per germline. V dropped 3 bases and J dropped 5 bases, with 15 bases sitting between them. CDR3 sequence: CASSSRLANNNEQFF. The CDR3 DNA sequence: TGCGCCAGCAGCTCCCGGTTAGCGAATAACAATGAGCAGTTCTTC.

This clonotype came up many times. The chain recombines TRBV5-1 with TRBJ1-3, with 10 bases that match TRBD1. This CDR3 has 15 residues. CDR1 and CDR2 (germline): SGHRS, YFSETQ. Trimming removed 4 bases from V and 4 bases from J; junction bases left unmatched: 5. The CDR3 reads CASSPDRGHGNTIYF. The CDR3 nucleotides read TGCGCCAGCAGCCCTGACAGGGGGCACGGAAACACCATATATTTT.

This clonotype was found many times. The chain links TRBV19 to TRBJ2-7; 12 nucleotides match TRBD2. The V and J ends lost 3 bases and 4 bases, in that order; junction bases with no gene match: 4. Germline loops: CDR1 LNHDA, CDR2 SQIVND (reference sequence). This CDR3 has 15 residues. CDR3 sequence reads: CASSIQTSGGYEQYF. The CDR3, as DNA: TGTGCCAGTAGTATCCAGACTAGCGGGGGTTACGAGCAGTACTTC.

This clonotype was recorded at least ten times. The chain couples TRBV5-1 to TRBJ2-7; D unclear. V was pared by 0 bases and J by 2 bases, with 6 bases between. This CDR3 spans 13 amino acids. The V gene's germline CDR1 is SGHRS and CDR2 YFSETQ. The CDR3 here is CASSLDSTYEQYF. As DNA, the CDR3 is TGCGCCAGCAGCTTGGACAGCACCTACGAGCAGTACTTC.

This clonotype was observed a handful of times. The chain links TRBV7-3 to TRBJ2-2; D is possibly TRBD1 (5 bases). Per the germline V gene, CDR1 is SGHTA and CDR2 is FQGTGA. Trimming stripped 2 bases from V and 5 bases from J, with 12 bases between. There are 15 residues in the CDR3. The CDR3 DNA follows: TGTGCCAGCAGCTTAGGCGGTTCAGGGACCGGGGAGCTGTTTTTT. Protein sequence: CASSLGGSGTGELFF.